This T cell receptor (beta chain) derives from a study of blood T cell repertoires in COVID-19 (dated by TCRdb to about 2020). The study in broad terms: Collaborator samples came from the United States, Italy and Spain and covered acute and convalescent phases of COVID-19. The repertoires were released in a freely available public database meant as a resource for research on the immune response to SARS-CoV-2. Samples were obtained from the ongoing ImmuneRACE study (first 160 participants) and from over 1,000 subjects provided by 6 global collaborators. The sample metadata nearly always contained a de-identified subject ID, COVID-19 status, age in years and sex. Deeply sampled blood TCRbeta repertoires from subjects exposed to, actively infected with, or recovered from COVID-19 were included in the dataset. HLA class I and class II types, where available, came from metadata supplied by the sample provider rather than from assay-based typing. The material from the prospective study consisted of cDNA or gDNA derived from T cells, B-cell-depleted T cells, or PBMCs.

Reading the germline V gene (reference sequence) gives CDR1 LNHDA and CDR2 SQIVND. From cysteine to phenylalanine, the CDR3 is 15 amino acids long. The DNA shown is the 45-base CDR3, in frame from base 1. The junction shows trimming of 5 bases on V and 2 bases on J, and the gene matches do not reach 7 bases of it. Study-level results and caveats: The amount of clinical and demographic metadata varied by source and participant and was provided uncurated.

At one collaborating source in Seattle, patients were enrolled during active infection and were followed longitudinally through the course of disease. Whole blood was collected in K2EDTA tubes by collaborating institutions according to the institutions' own protocols. For TCRbeta analysis, collaborators shipped samples in one of three forms: frozen whole blood, isolated PBMCs, or DNA extracted from either of those sample types. TCRbeta CDR3 regions were amplified from genomic DNA using the immunoSEQ Assay, a bias-controlled multiplex PCR. In the paper's pipeline: Within the assay, amplification of reference gene primers was used to estimate how many nucleated cells each sample contained. To quantify the absolute abundance of each unique TCRbeta CDR3 rearrangement, sequence reads were collapsed and filtered. For each sample, productive Simpson clonality was calculated as the square root of Simpson's diversity index over productive rearrangements. Held by TCRdb, this immuneACCESS table contains in-frame sequences only and omits some clones. Under half of the omission traces to an unresolved V gene where checked; the cause of the rest is unknown. The D gene and trimming were derived from the DNA, and the V and J assignments and clone size from that table. In all, the sample holds about 260,000 clones, and approximately 86% of those were seen once. Roughly 4.9% of the sample belongs to the ten largest clones.

A word on this clone: Its recognized antigen is unknown. Per-nucleotide qualities are absent, and no much larger clonotype sits a single base away.

The V and J genes are TRBV19 and TRBJ2-3; 7 middle bases align to TRBD1. The receptor's source is a woman aged 55 to 70 with COVID-19, enrolled during active disease. The sequenced sample consisted of peripheral blood. The nucleotides read TGTGCCAGTAGTGTCCACCAGGGGGTCACAGATACGCAGTATTTT. This translates into CASSVHQGVTDTQYF.